This T cell receptor beta chain was documented in a study of cytomegalovirus exposure and HLA in healthy donors. PCR was performed using 60 Vbeta and 13 Jbeta primers. Repertoires were generated with immunoSEQ multiplex PCR, while TCRdb's copy carries only in-frame clones and drops some. The sample lists around 85,000 clones, about four fifths seen once, with 5.5% to 8% in the top ten. CDR3 size: 17 residues. Germline-derived CDR1 and CDR2 are SGHNT and YYREEE (reference sequence). V gave up 2 bases and J gave up 3 bases; unmatched junction bases: 12. The sequenced sample consisted of PBMCs. The rearrangement uses TRBV5-4 and TRBJ2-7; 9 nucleotides agree with TRBD2. This clonotype originated in a man aged 25 to 45 in good health and CMV-seronegative. The CDR3 sequence: CASSLLASGALDYEQYF. For the CDR3, the DNA is TGTGCCAGCAGCTTACTCGCTAGCGGGGCCCTTGACTACGAGCAGTACTTC.